A selection of T cell receptor beta chains follows, all from one sample in a study of T-cell reconstitution after alpha-beta-depleted transplantation in children. TCRdb passed the PCR reads through MiXCR, listing each CDR3 protein once. The sample lists about 460,000 distinct CDR3 sequences; more than 9% were seen once. The specimen comprised PBMCs, sampled before TCRalphabeta/CD19-depleted stem cell transplant. The receptors were gathered from a child aged 2-9 years with inherited bone marrow failure, due to receive a stem cell transplant. The CDR3 runs from the conserved cysteine through the conserved F or W. The D gene is left open where the match is weak. Size is stated for part of the rows, as once, few or many counts, or as a class when the clone is expanded.

V gene	clone size	D gene	J gene	CDR3 length	CDR3 DNA	CDR3 protein
TRBV10-3	many	TRBD2	TRBJ2-7	14	TGTGCCATCAGAGGGACTAGCGGCCCCTACGAGCAGTACTTC	CAIRGTSGPYEQYF
TRBV6-4	few	.	TRBJ2-1	19	TGTGCCAGCAGTGACTTAGAGGGGCCGACTAGATTTGGCTACAATGAGCAGTTCTTC	CASSDLEGPTRFGYNEQFF
TRBV4-3	many	.	TRBJ2-7	15	TGCGCCAGCAGCCAAGGTCCGACAGCCCCGTACGAGCAGTACTTC	CASSQGPTAPYEQYF
TRBV11-2	.	.	TRBJ2-1	12	TGTGCCAGCAGCTTTGTAGTCGGGGAGCAGTTCTTC	CASSFVVGEQFF
TRBV25-1	few	TRBD1	TRBJ2-3	14	TGTGCCAGCAGTAATCTGGACAGGGGCGATACGCAGTATTTT	CASSNLDRGDTQYF
TRBV7-9	many	.	TRBJ2-2	16	TGTGCCGGACTCCCCCTCCTCTTGGGGGATACCGGGGAGCTGTTTTTT	CAGLPLLLGDTGELFF
TRBV5-4	many	.	TRBJ2-5	15	TGTGCCAGCAGCTTGACGGGACTGTTTCAAGAGACCCAGTACTTC	CASSLTGLFQETQYF
TRBV12-3/TRBV12-4	many	TRBD2	TRBJ2-1	14	TGTGCCAGCAGGGGACTAGCGGGATACTATGAGCAGTTCTTC	CASRGLAGYYEQFF
TRBV4-1	many	.	TRBJ1-3	14	TGCGCCAGCAGCCAAGATTGGGCAGGAAACACCATATATTTT	CASSQDWAGNTIYF
TRBV20-1	many	.	TRBJ2-7	16	TGCAGTGCCAGGGGACCGAGGAGGGCTCGCTCCTACGAGCAGTACTTC	CSARGPRRARSYEQYF
TRBV12-3/TRBV12-4	many	TRBD1	TRBJ1-5	14	TGTGCCAGCAGTCTTGACAGGGAGGCTCAGCCCCAGCATTTT	CASSLDREAQPQHF
TRBV11-2	.	TRBD1	TRBJ2-1	13	TGTGCCAGCAGCTTAGCCGGGACAGTTGAGCAGTTCTTC	CASSLAGTVEQFF
TRBV6-2/TRBV6-3	many	.	TRBJ2-4	17	TGTGCCAGCAACTCTCTCGGGGTAGCGCTCGCCAAAAACATTCAGTACTTC	CASNSLGVALAKNIQYF
TRBV23-1	.	TRBD2	TRBJ2-1	18	TGCGCCAGCAGTCAATCGGGAGTCCTAGCGGGAAATCCCCATGAGCAGTTCTTC	CASSQSGVLAGNPHEQFF
TRBV4-3	many	.	TRBJ2-1	14	TGCGCCAGCAGCCAGCCGGGACGCCGGGATGAGCAGTTCTTC	CASSQPGRRDEQFF
TRBV12-3/TRBV12-4	.	.	TRBJ1-2	13	TGTGCCAGCAGCTACGGGGACCCCCCCTACTACACCTTC	CASSYGDPPYYTF
TRBV28	many	.	TRBJ2-7	16	TGTGCCAGCAGTGCCCAGAATAGCGGATTTTTCTACGAGCAGTACTTC	CASSAQNSGFFYEQYF
TRBV7-9	many	TRBD2	TRBJ2-1	15	TGTGCCAGCAGCCCTTATCCGGCGGGAGGGAATGAGCAGTTCTTC	CASSPYPAGGNEQFF
TRBV4-3	many	TRBD2	TRBJ2-3	15	TGCGCCAGCAGCCAAGACGCCGGGAGGGGAGATACGCAGTATTTT	CASSQDAGRGDTQYF
TRBV5-1	many	.	TRBJ1-5	15	TGCGCCAGCAGCCCCGTGGGCGTTTTCGGTGAGCCCCAGCATTTT	CASSPVGVFGEPQHF
TRBV6-5	.	TRBD2	TRBJ2-2	16	TGTGCCAGCAGTTCTTTAGCGGGAGGCCACACCGGGGAGCTGTTTTTT	CASSSLAGGHTGELFF
TRBV20-1	few	TRBD2	TRBJ2-3	15	TGCAGTGCTTCCCTAAGCGGGAGGTCCACAGATACGCAGTATTTT	CSASLSGRSTDTQYF
TRBV19	.	.	TRBJ2-1	16	TGTGCCAGTACCAACTGGAAGGGGGAGTTGTACAATGAGCAGTTCTTC	CASTNWKGELYNEQFF
TRBV5-1	many	.	TRBJ1-1	15	TGCGCCAGCAGCTTGGGTCGGACAGCAGCTGCTGAAGCTTTCTTT	CASSLGRTAAAEAFF
TRBV7-9	many	TRBD1	TRBJ2-2	15	TGTGCCAGCAGACCTAGACAGGGGGCCGCCGGGGAGCTGTTTTTT	CASRPRQGAAGELFF
TRBV10-3	few	TRBD1	TRBJ2-7	17	TGTGCCATCAGTGGTCCTCATGTGGGACAGGGATCCTACGAGCAGTACTTC	CAISGPHVGQGSYEQYF
TRBV10-3	many	.	TRBJ2-5	14	TGTGCCATCAGTGAGTCCCAGTGGCGGGAGACCCAGTACTTC	CAISESQWRETQYF
TRBV12-3/TRBV12-4	few	.	TRBJ1-2	14	TGTGCCAGCAGTCCGATGCAGGGCCCGTATGGCTACACCTTC	CASSPMQGPYGYTF
TRBV4-2	.	.	TRBJ2-3	16	TGTGCCAACAGCCAAGATAATCCCGGGAGCGCAGATACGCAGTATTTT	CANSQDNPGSADTQYF
TRBV27	many	.	TRBJ2-1	14	TGTGCCAGCTGTCTCCAGGGGCGTTACAATGAGCAGTTCTTC	CASCLQGRYNEQFF
TRBV10-3	many	TRBD1	TRBJ2-6	17	TGTGCCATCACCAGGACAGGGCCACTCTCTGGGGCCAACGTCCTGACTTTC	CAITRTGPLSGANVLTF
TRBV7-9	many	.	TRBJ2-1	14	TGTGCCAGCAGCTTAGTAGCTTCACAGGGCGAGCAGTTCTTC	CASSLVASQGEQFF
TRBV18	many	.	TRBJ2-7	10	TGTGCCAGCTCACCCAGTGAGCAGTACTTC	CASSPSEQYF
TRBV9	many	TRBD1	TRBJ2-1	15	TGTGCCAGCAGCGTAGAGGGACAGGGGCCGGATGAGCAGTTCTTC	CASSVEGQGPDEQFF
TRBV9	many	TRBD1	TRBJ1-2	12	TGTGCCAGCAGCACAGACAGGGCTGGCTACACCTTC	CASSTDRAGYTF
TRBV3-1	many	TRBD2	TRBJ2-7	15	TGTGCCAGCAGCCACACTAGCGGGTATCCCTACGAGCAGTACTTC	CASSHTSGYPYEQYF
TRBV28	many	.	TRBJ1-4	17	TGTGCCAGCAGTCCCCCGACATCTGCCTCAACTAATGAAAAACTGTTTTTT	CASSPPTSASTNEKLFF
TRBV6-1	.	.	TRBJ2-7	15	TGTGCCAGCAGTGAAGGCCGGGACCCCGTCTACGAGCAGTACTTC	CASSEGRDPVYEQYF
TRBV4-2	few	.	TRBJ2-7	15	TGTGCCAGCAGCCAAGATAGAAGCGGCACAGGCGAGCAGTACTTC	CASSQDRSGTGEQYF
TRBV7-9	.	TRBD1	TRBJ2-1	15	TGTGCCAGCAGCGCCCCGGGACAGGGGGTAGATGAGCAGTTCTTC	CASSAPGQGVDEQFF
TRBV20-1	many	TRBD2	TRBJ2-1	18	TGCAGTGCTAGAGATCCCGGACTAGCGGACTCTCTAATTCCTGAGCAGTTCTTC	CSARDPGLADSLIPEQFF
TRBV27	.	.	TRBJ2-7	14	TGTGCCAGCAGTAGACAGGTTGGTGATAGCGAGCAGTACTTC	CASSRQVGDSEQYF
TRBV11-2	many	TRBD1	TRBJ2-7	16	TGTGCCAGCAGCTTAGAACCCCGGACAGGGGTCTACGAGCAGTACTTC	CASSLEPRTGVYEQYF
TRBV5-6	many	.	TRBJ1-5	13	TGTGCCAGCAGCTATGGGAACAATCAGCCCCAGCATTTT	CASSYGNNQPQHF
TRBV10-3	many	.	TRBJ2-7	13	TGTGCCATCAGTGGGGGGAGTAGCTACGAGCAGTACTTC	CAISGGSSYEQYF
TRBV29-1	many	.	TRBJ2-7	13	TGCAGCGTTGAAGAAGACACCTCCTACGAGCAGTCCTTC	CSVEEDTSYEQSF
TRBV9	many	.	TRBJ2-7	15	TGTGCCAGCAGCGCGTCCCCCGGGGGCTCCTACGAGCAGTACTTC	CASSASPGGSYEQYF
TRBV5-1	many	TRBD2	TRBJ2-3	17	TGCGCCAGCAGCTTCTTTATGACTAGCGGGAGGACAGATACGCAGTATTTT	CASSFFMTSGRTDTQYF